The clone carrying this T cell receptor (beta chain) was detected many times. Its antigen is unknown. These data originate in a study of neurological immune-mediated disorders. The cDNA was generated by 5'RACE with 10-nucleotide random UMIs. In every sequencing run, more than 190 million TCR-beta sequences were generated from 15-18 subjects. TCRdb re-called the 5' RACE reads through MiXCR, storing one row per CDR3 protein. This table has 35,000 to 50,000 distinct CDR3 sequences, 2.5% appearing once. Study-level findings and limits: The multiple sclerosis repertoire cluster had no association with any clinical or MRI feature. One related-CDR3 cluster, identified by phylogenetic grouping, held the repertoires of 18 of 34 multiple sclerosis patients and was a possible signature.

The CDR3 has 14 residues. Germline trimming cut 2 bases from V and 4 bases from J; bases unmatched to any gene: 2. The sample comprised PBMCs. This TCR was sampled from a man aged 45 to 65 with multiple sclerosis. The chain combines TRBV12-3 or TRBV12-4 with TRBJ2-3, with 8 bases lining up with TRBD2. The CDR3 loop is CASSLLAGSDTQYF. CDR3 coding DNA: TGTGCCAGCAGTTTATTAGCGGGGTCAGATACGCAGTATTTT.